This T cell receptor beta chain emerged from a study of T-cell memory formation after mild COVID-19. On the study more broadly: For the most part, TCR clusters were specific to one donor. Findings of the study overall: For contracting clones, CD4+ ones sat mainly in CM and EM, CD8+ in EMRA. Memory cells collected pre-infection included some clones that later responded, suggesting cross-reactive memory joined.

CDR1 and CDR2 from the germline V gene are KGHDR and SFDVKD. This CDR3 region has 13 residues. V was trimmed by 1 base and J by 7 bases, leaving 7 bases between them. Comment on this clonotype: The antigen remains unidentified.

Constant-segment primers were used for 5'RACE, and the resulting TCR alpha and TCR beta cDNA libraries carried sample barcodes and UMIs. A single record per CDR3 protein comes from TCRdb applying MiXCR to the 5' RACE reads. Here the sample spans more than 350,000 distinct CDR3 sequences, around 21% being singletons. This clonotype originated in an adult woman who had mild COVID-19 (a few samples of this study predate the infection). Cell type and time point are not known. The V and J genes are TRBV24-1 and TRBJ2-1; possibly TRBD2 for D (6 bases). The sequencing input was PBMCs or a T cell subset sorted from them (not recorded which). The CDR3 region has the DNA TGTGCCACCAGTGATTTACGGGGGAATGAGCAGTTCTTC. It codes for CATSDLRGNEQFF.